Listed here is a single T cell receptor beta chain. This sample was taken from a study of CD4 T cells in relation to SARS-CoV-2 and coronaviruses. The assay was immunoSEQ multiplex PCR, and TCRdb's table has in-frame clones only and misses some. This table has 50,000 to 70,000 clones, about 91% appearing once. Germline CDR1 reads SGHRS; CDR2 reads YFSETQ. Trimming cost V 4 bases and J 4 bases; bases outside gene matches: 9. The length of the CDR3 is 15 residues. V and J are TRBV5-1 and TRBJ1-2; 8 bases match TRBD1. The sequenced sample was naive CD4+ T cells from PBMCs. Subset specified: naive CD4+ T cells isolated by negative enrichment. This TCR was recovered from an adult with COVID-19. The CDR3 spells CASSRSGTGPYGYTF. The CDR3 nucleotides are TGCGCCAGCAGCCGTTCCGGGACAGGACCCTATGGCTACACCTTC.